This is a list of T cell receptor beta chains from one sample in a study of identical twins. TCRdb redid the calling of the 5' RACE reads with MiXCR, one entry per CDR3 protein. This repertoire shows under 250,000 distinct CDR3 sequences, 9.4% found once; its top ten account for approximately 5.1%. The sample was memory (CD45RO+) T cells sorted from blood. The receptors originated from a young woman in good health. Both conserved end residues are part of each CDR3. The D gene is left open where the match is weak. A row's size may be missing; if present it is once, few, many or a size class.

-	TRBV6-2/TRBV6-3	TRBD2	TRBJ2-5	CASSYPVAGGSQETQYF	TGTGCCAGCAGTTACCCGGTCGCGGGAGGCAGTCAAGAGACCCAGTACTTC
-	TRBV6-5	-	TRBJ2-1	CASSYSIPSLGYEQFF	TGTGCCAGCAGTTACTCGATTCCCTCCCTGGGGTATGAGCAGTTCTTC
once	TRBV6-5	-	TRBJ1-6	CASSSRVGDSPLHF	TGTGCCAGCAGTTCAAGGGTTGGAGATTCACCCCTCCACTTT
-	TRBV5-1	-	TRBJ2-1	CASSGPTGDPGDEQFF	TGCGCCAGCAGCGGGCCCACAGGGGACCCGGGGGATGAGCAGTTCTTC
many	TRBV10-1	-	TRBJ2-7	CASSESTDSSNEQYF	TGCGCCAGCAGTGAGTCTACAGACAGTTCCAACGAGCAGTACTTC
-	TRBV20-1	-	TRBJ2-5	CSASLGFQETQYF	TGCAGTGCTAGTTTGGGGTTCCAAGAGACCCAGTACTTC
many	TRBV5-6	-	TRBJ2-2	CASSPLRTPKTGELFF	TGTGCCAGCAGTCCGCTCCGGACTCCGAAGACCGGGGAGCTGTTTTTT
few	TRBV11-2	-	TRBJ2-5	CASSLLARRETQYF	TGTGCCAGCAGCTTACTAGCGCGACGGGAGACCCAGTACTTC
-	TRBV5-6	TRBD2	TRBJ2-7	CASSLLGTSTVQYF	TGTGCCAGCAGCTTGCTAGGGACTAGTACGGTGCAGTACTTC
-	TRBV20-1	-	TRBJ2-7	CSAHDPGGLSSYEQYF	TGCAGTGCTCACGACCCAGGGGGGCTGAGCTCCTACGAGCAGTACTTC
few	TRBV27	-	TRBJ2-7	CASSLPPGDSGTYEQYF	TGTGCCAGCAGTCTTCCCCCTGGTGATAGCGGCACCTACGAGCAGTACTTC
many	TRBV12-3/TRBV12-4	-	TRBJ2-1	CASSFYNEQFF	TGTGCCAGCAGTTTCTACAATGAGCAGTTCTTC
-	TRBV11-2	-	TRBJ1-1	CASSLVNLNTEAFF	TGTGCCAGCAGCTTAGTGAACCTAAACACTGAAGCTTTCTTT
few	TRBV6-5	-	TRBJ2-6	CASSSPPGSSSGANVLTF	TGTGCCAGCAGTTCCCCCCCGGGCTCCTCCTCTGGGGCCAACGTCCTGACTTTC
many	TRBV7-2	-	TRBJ2-2	CASSYQRQATGELFF	TGTGCCAGCAGCTATCAACGACAGGCAACAGGGGAGCTGTTTTTT
-	TRBV6-1	TRBD2	TRBJ2-1	CASSSTSGRAREQFF	TGTGCCAGCAGCTCCACTAGCGGGAGGGCCCGGGAGCAGTTCTTC
few	TRBV10-1	TRBD1	TRBJ2-2	CASSPGPGQTFANTGELFF	TGCGCCAGCAGTCCGGGACCGGGACAGACGTTCGCGAACACCGGGGAGCTGTTTTTT
-	TRBV5-1	-	TRBJ1-1	CASSLAPIMNTEAFF	TGCGCCAGCAGCTTGGCACCGATCATGAACACTGAAGCTTTCTTT
few	TRBV5-1	-	TRBJ1-1	CASSLTLVGDEAFF	TGCGCCAGCAGCCTGACCCTTGTAGGGGACGAAGCTTTCTTT
few	TRBV5-1	-	TRBJ2-7	CASSLGDARKEQYF	TGCGCCAGCAGCCTTGGGGACGCGAGGAAAGAGCAGTACTTC
few	TRBV28	-	TRBJ1-1	CASSLGTGGAFF	TGTGCCAGCAGTTTAGGGACGGGGGGAGCTTTCTTT
many	TRBV5-1	TRBD1	TRBJ1-1	CASSSTGLGAEAFF	TGCGCCAGCAGTTCGACAGGGCTAGGGGCTGAAGCTTTCTTT
-	TRBV4-1	-	TRBJ1-2	CASSQGAVYGYTF	TGCGCCAGCAGCCAAGGAGCTGTCTATGGCTACACCTTC
-	TRBV29-1	TRBD1	TRBJ1-2	CSVDSGQGNYGYTF	TGCAGCGTTGATTCCGGACAGGGGAACTATGGCTACACCTTC
many	TRBV5-1	TRBD1	TRBJ2-4	CASSLVGTGDIQYF	TGCGCCAGCAGCTTGGTAGGGACAGGGGACATTCAGTACTTC
many	TRBV24-1	TRBD1	TRBJ2-1	CATSDRDRERNEQFF	TGTGCCACCAGTGATAGGGACAGGGAGCGGAATGAGCAGTTCTTC
many	TRBV6-1	TRBD1	TRBJ1-1	CASRDTGGKTEAFF	TGTGCCAGCAGAGACACAGGGGGGAAGACTGAAGCTTTCTTT
-	TRBV9	-	TRBJ2-2	CASSPRAEGGELFF	TGTGCCAGCAGCCCTCGGGCCGAAGGCGGGGAGCTGTTTTTT
few	TRBV12-3/TRBV12-4	-	TRBJ1-5	CASSVSSQPQHF	TGTGCCAGCAGCGTAAGTAGTCAGCCCCAGCATTTT
few	TRBV7-6	-	TRBJ2-1	CASSLAGVTVEQFF	TGTGCCAGCAGCTTAGCTGGCGTTACGGTTGAGCAGTTCTTC
-	TRBV20-1	-	TRBJ1-1	CSACQPPVVEAFF	TGCAGTGCTTGCCAACCGCCAGTTGTTGAAGCTTTCTTT
-	TRBV20-1	TRBD2	TRBJ2-2	CSATAGTSITGELFF	TGCAGTGCTACCGCAGGGACTAGCATTACCGGGGAGCTGTTTTTT
many	TRBV10-2	-	TRBJ1-1	CASRGGTLTEAFF	TGCGCCAGCAGGGGCGGTACCCTCACTGAAGCTTTCTTT
-	TRBV11-2	-	TRBJ2-3	CASKASRSDTQYF	TGTGCCAGCAAGGCTAGCAGGTCAGATACGCAGTATTTT
many	TRBV7-2	-	TRBJ2-1	CASSFGPGASYNEQFF	TGTGCCAGCAGCTTTGGGCCGGGAGCCTCCTACAATGAGCAGTTCTTC
-	TRBV4-3	TRBD1	TRBJ2-1	CASRKSFRVDRGNEQFF	TGCGCCAGCCGGAAGTCTTTCCGGGTCGACAGGGGGAATGAGCAGTTCTTC
-	TRBV7-9	-	TRBJ1-5	CASSLNGRVGQPQHF	TGTGCCAGCAGCTTAAACGGCAGGGTGGGGCAGCCCCAGCATTTT
-	TRBV27	-	TRBJ2-7	CASRGPNLYEQYF	TGTGCCAGCAGAGGGCCTAACCTCTACGAGCAGTACTTC
few	TRBV27	-	TRBJ2-2	CASKGTRLTGELFF	TGTGCCAGCAAGGGCACCCGGTTGACCGGGGAGCTGTTTTTT
many	TRBV5-1	-	TRBJ2-7	CASSLHEAGGSSYEQYF	TGCGCCAGCAGCTTGCACGAGGCGGGCGGCAGCTCCTACGAGCAGTACTTC
-	TRBV11-2	TRBD2	TRBJ2-6	CASSKGLAGSSGANVLTF	TGTGCCAGCAGCAAGGGACTAGCGGGGTCCTCTGGGGCCAACGTCCTGACTTTC
-	TRBV20-1	TRBD1	TRBJ1-1	CSARAPGGITEAFF	TGCAGTGCTCGGGCTCCAGGGGGAATAACTGAAGCTTTCTTT